A single sample is the source of the 28 T cell receptor beta chains below, sequenced in a study of blood T cell repertoires in COVID-19. Using immunoSEQ multiplex PCR, the repertoire was profiled, and TCRdb retains in-frame clones only, with some absent. This table holds some 80,000 clones, about 90% found once. Sequenced sample: peripheral blood. The receptors come from a human donor in a cohort sampled during active COVID-19.

The V gene is TRBV7-2, the J gene TRBJ1-4; maybe TRBD1 (5 bases). With 5 bases removed from V and 8 bases from J, the gap between germline ends came to 18 bases. CDR3 length: 15 amino acids. Looked up from germline, CDR1 is SGHTA and CDR2 is FQGNSA. This chain's CDR3 is CASSPLQAIGEKLFF. Written as DNA, the CDR3 is TGTGCCAGCAGCCCGCTACAGGCGATAGGCGAAAAACTGTTTTTT.

V gene TRBV7-8 combines with J gene TRBJ2-7; D possibly corresponds to TRBD1 (7 bases). V was pared by 1 base and J by 1 base, with 17 bases between. Germline assignment: CDR1 SGHVS and CDR2 FQNEAQ. The length of the CDR3 is 17 residues. DNA for the CDR3: TGTGCCAGCAGCTTAGTCGTCTCAGGGGGAGGTTCCTACGAGCAGTACTTC. Amino acids: CASSLVVSGGGSYEQYF.

The chain couples TRBV19 to TRBJ1-5, with D hard to call. The V gene lost 3 bases and the J gene lost 0 bases, with 9 bases spanning the gap. The length of the CDR3 is 15 residues. Germline values: CDR1 LNHDA, CDR2 SQIVND (reference sequence). The CDR3 protein is CASSMTPYSNQPQHF. Written as DNA, the CDR3 is TGTGCCAGTAGTATGACACCCTATAGCAATCAGCCCCAGCATTTT.

The chain uses TRBV5-1 and TRBJ2-3, with D maybe TRBD2 (5 bases). Between the trimmed V and J ends, which lost 4 bases and 2 bases, there was a span of 11 bases. Germline CDR1 and CDR2: SGHRS and YFSETQ. This CDR3 is built from 14 residues. CDR3 amino acids: CASSRLASTDTQYF. The CDR3 coding sequence is TGCGCCAGCAGCCGGCTAGCTTCCACAGATACGCAGTATTTT.

Only one count was recorded for this clone. The J gene is TRBJ2-7, the V gene TRBV9; D possibly corresponds to TRBD2 (6 bases). CDR1 and CDR2 (germline): SGDLS, YYNGEE. CDR3 length: 11 residues. V lost 3 bases and J 6 bases, leaving 7 bases between the germline ends. The CDR3 loop reads CASSAGGEQYF. The CDR3 nucleotides are TGTGCCAGCAGCGCCGGGGGCGAGCAGTACTTC.

V usage is TRBV2 and J usage is TRBJ1-2, with TRBD1 identical over 8 bases. The length of the CDR3 is 13 residues. CDR1 and CDR2 (germline): SNHLY, FYNNEI. The V segment lost 6 bases and the J segment 2 bases; nucleotides outside the gene matches: 2. The CDR3 sequence: CASRTGENYGYTF. The CDR3 nucleotides read TGTGCCAGCAGGACAGGGGAAAACTATGGCTACACCTTC.

The genes are TRBV12-3 or TRBV12-4 and TRBJ1-5; the D is unclear. V lost 2 bases and J 2 bases, leaving 4 bases between the germline ends. CDR3 length: 13 amino acids. The CDR3 loop is CASSLPGNQPQHF. The CDR3 DNA sequence: TGTGCCAGCAGTTTACCAGGCAATCAGCCCCAGCATTTT.

The chain recombines TRBV3-1 (or the pseudogene TRBV3-2) with TRBJ2-3; weak D call: TRBD2 (5 bases). Germline V gives CDR1 LGHDT, CDR2 YNNKEL (reference sequence). CDR3 length: 13 amino acids. Trimming took 3 bases from V and 5 from J, leaving 9 bases between them. The CDR3: CASSQVGLDTQYF. DNA for the CDR3: TGTGCCAGCAGCCAGGTTGGACTAGATACGCAGTATTTT.

This clone turned up a few times. This chain links TRBV21-1 with TRBJ1-6; TRBD1 is the table's D call and was not checked against the DNA. TRBV21-1 is shown as a pseudogene. CDR3 length: 15 amino acids. The CDR3 coding sequence is TGTGCCAGCAGCATTGAGGACAGGCCAAATTCACCCCTCCACTTT. Amino acids: CASSIEDRPNSPLHF.

This clone showed up just once. The chain recombines TRBV6-2 or TRBV6-3 with TRBJ2-1, with D unclear. This CDR3 comprises 11 residues. Germline CDR1 reads MNHEY; CDR2 reads SVGEGT. The germline V and J ends were trimmed by 5 bases and 7 bases, with 6 bases remaining between them. The CDR3 sequence: CASSRENEQFF. The CDR3 DNA reads as TGTGCCAGCAGTCGAGAGAATGAGCAGTTCTTC.

The rearrangement links TRBV28 to TRBJ1-5; 8 positions match TRBD1. The CDR3 contains 16 residues. Trimming took 4 bases from V and 2 from J; bases not matched to a gene: 7. Germline V gene sequence: CDR1 MDHEN, CDR2 SYDVKM. The CDR3 here is CASSYRGFSGNQPQHF. DNA for the CDR3: TGTGCCAGCAGTTACAGGGGGTTCTCGGGCAATCAGCCCCAGCATTTT.

The chain employs TRBV5-1 and TRBJ1-1, with D hard to call. Trimming pared 1 base from V and 3 bases from J, leaving 10 bases between. CDR1 and CDR2 from the germline V gene are SGHRS and YFSETQ. The CDR3 extends over 14 amino acids. CDR3 DNA sequence: TGCGCCAGCAGCTTGATCCTCGAGGACACTGAAGCTTTCTTT. Its protein is CASSLILEDTEAFF.

J is TRBJ1-2 and V is TRBV5-4; TRBD1 might be the D (5 bases). CDR1 SGHNT and CDR2 YYREEE come from the germline V gene (reference sequence). The V and J ends lost 0 bases and 5 bases respectively, with 20 bases between them. This CDR3 contains 17 residues. The CDR3 DNA is TGTGCCAGCAGCTTGGGGGCAGGGAAAACGGAAGCGTATGGCTACACCTTC. Its translation: CASSLGAGKTEAYGYTF.

The chain uses TRBV6-5 and TRBJ1-2; 7 bases are shared with TRBD1. The CDR3 has 13 amino acids. CDR1 and CDR2 from the germline V gene are MNHEY and SVGAGI. V lost 6 bases, J lost 8 bases, and 9 bases stayed unmatched. CDR3 DNA: TGTGCCAGCAGCAGACAGGGCCTAAGGGGCTACACCTTC. Translated, it gives CASSRQGLRGYTF.

V is TRBV7-2 and J is TRBJ2-7; TRBD2 is a possible D gene (5 bases). The V and J ends lost 3 bases and 7 bases respectively, with 19 bases between them. CDR1 and CDR2 (germline): SGHTA, FQGNSA. The CDR3 has 15 amino acids. Here the CDR3 DNA reads TGTGCCAGCAGCTTGGACCGTAGCGTGGGCCGGGAGCAGTACTTC. Protein: CASSLDRSVGREQYF.

The rearrangement joins TRBV4-1 to TRBJ2-7; 8 positions match TRBD2. CDR3 length: 16 residues. The junction had 14 bases not matched to a gene; V was cut back by 4 bases and J by 6 bases. Germline lookup yields CDR1 MGHRA and CDR2 YSYEKL. The CDR3 reads CASSPIDMGLGGEQYF. As DNA, the CDR3 is TGCGCCAGCAGCCCGATTGACATGGGACTAGGAGGCGAGCAGTACTTC.

CDR3 sequence: CASSLGGTEAYEQYF. In DNA, the CDR3 is TGTGCCAGCAGCTTAGGTGGGACAGAGGCCTACGAGCAGTACTTC. The chain employs TRBV7-2 and TRBJ2-7, with TRBD1 matching 7 bases. CDR1 is SGHTA and CDR2 is FQGNSA in the germline V gene. CDR3 size: 15 residues. V shed 1 base and J 2 bases; nucleotides not matched to a gene: 5.

This CDR3 reads CASSLGQGLGQPQHF. DNA for the CDR3: TGTGCCAGCAGCTTAGGACAGGGTTTAGGCCAGCCCCAGCATTTT. The rearrangement joins TRBV7-8 to TRBJ1-5; 7 bases line up with TRBD1. Germline trimming cut 1 base from V and 7 bases from J; bases unmatched to any gene: 7. Germline CDR1 SGHVS, CDR2 FQNEAQ. This CDR3 is built from 15 residues.

The chain combines TRBV4-3 with TRBJ1-2, with TRBD1 matching 7 bases. The CDR3 sequence is 17 residues long. The V and J ends lost 0 bases and 3 bases, in that order; junction bases with no gene match: 10. Germline CDR1 is LGHNA and CDR2 is YSLEER. CDR3 sequence reads: CASSQDWAQGGDYGYTF. For the CDR3, the DNA is TGCGCCAGCAGCCAAGATTGGGCGCAGGGGGGTGACTATGGCTACACCTTC.

The chain carries TRBV28 and TRBJ2-4; a possible D gene is TRBD1 (6 bases). The V end lost 4 bases, the J end lost 4 bases, and 14 bases lay between the germline ends. The length of the CDR3 is 15 residues. Per germline, CDR1 MDHEN and CDR2 SYDVKM. CDR3 sequence (DNA): TGTGCCAGCAGTTGGCAGGGGTTATTGAAAAACATTCAGTACTTC. Its protein is CASSWQGLLKNIQYF.

This chain joins TRBV18 and TRBJ1-1, with 8 bases fitting TRBD1. The V and J ends lost 4 bases and 1 base, in that order; junction bases with no gene match: 8. The germline V gene has CDR1 KGHSH and CDR2 LQKENI. The CDR3 runs to 16 residues. CDR3 in amino acids: CASSLHGGQENTEAFF. CDR3 DNA: TGTGCCAGCTCACTCCACGGGGGACAGGAGAACACTGAAGCTTTCTTT.

This clone was observed once. The chain is built from TRBV7-8 and TRBJ1-1, with TRBD1 as a possible D gene (5 bases). The germline CDR1 and CDR2 sequences are SGHVS and FQNEAQ. The CDR3 length is 16 residues. V was pared by 5 bases and J by 2 bases, with 18 bases between. The CDR3 sequence: CASSKGGAGINTEAFF. The CDR3 DNA reads TGTGCCAGCAGCAAAGGTGGGGCAGGAATAAACACTGAAGCTTTCTTT. Combining the CDR3 with reference TRBV7-8 and TRBJ1-1 gives the whole variable domain GAGVSQSPRYKVAKRGQDVALRCDPISGHVSLFWYQQALGQGPEFLTYFQNEAQLDKSGLPSDRFFAERPEGSVSTLKIQRTQQEDSAVYLCASSKGGAGINTEAFFGQGTRLTVV.

The V and J genes are TRBV18 and TRBJ2-5, with 7 bases that match TRBD2. With V trimmed by 2 bases and J by 3 bases, 3 bases remained unmatched. The CDR3 runs to 14 residues. Germline CDR1 reads KGHSH; CDR2 reads LQKENI. The CDR3 coding sequence is TGTGCCAGCTCACCAAGCCTAGCGGAAGAGACCCAGTACTTC. Translation gives CASSPSLAEETQYF.

This chain joins TRBV7-9 and TRBJ2-5, with D hard to call. The CDR3 extends over 13 amino acids. Germline V lookup: CDR1 SEHNR, CDR2 FQNEAQ (reference sequence). V shed 0 bases and J shed 4 bases, with 6 bases lying between them. CDR3 in DNA: TGTGCCAGCAGCTTAGCAGTCGGAGAGACCCAGTACTTC. Translated: CASSLAVGETQYF.

J is TRBJ2-4 and V is TRBV6-1; no definite D call. With 0 bases removed from V and 1 base from J, the gap between germline ends came to 4 bases. This CDR3 is 14 amino acids long. Germline values: CDR1 MNHNS, CDR2 SASEGT. As DNA, the CDR3 is TGTGCCAGCAGTGAAGCCAGGGCCAAAAACATTCAGTACTTC. It encodes CASSEARAKNIQYF.

The table lists this clone with a count of one. The chain links TRBV7-9 to TRBJ2-1; TRBD1 matches at 10 bases. With 5 bases clipped from V and 5 bases from J, the junction kept 6 bases outside the gene matches. CDR3 length equals 15 residues. Germline CDR1 is SEHNR and CDR2 is FQNEAQ (reference sequence). This chain's CDR3 is CASSADRGRHNEQFF. The CDR3, as DNA: TGTGCCAGCAGCGCCGACAGGGGGCGCCACAATGAGCAGTTCTTC.

The chain links TRBV19 to TRBJ2-3; 10 nucleotides align to TRBD2. CDR1 is LNHDA and CDR2 is SQIVND in the germline V gene (reference sequence). The CDR3 has 15 amino acids. With 5 bases clipped from V and 4 bases from J, the junction kept 6 bases outside the gene matches. CDR3 region: CASSALAGAPDTQYF. CDR3 sequence (DNA): TGTGCCAGTAGTGCCCTAGCGGGAGCTCCAGATACGCAGTATTTT.

The chain employs TRBV19 and TRBJ1-3, with a possible D match to TRBD1 (6 bases). The V end lost 5 bases, the J end lost 4 bases, and 21 bases lay between the germline ends. Looked up from germline, CDR1 is LNHDA and CDR2 is SQIVND (reference sequence). This CDR3 has 17 residues. The DNA of the CDR3 is TGTGCCAGTAGTCAGACCGGGACATTTCACGCGGGAAACACCATATATTTT. Protein sequence: CASSQTGTFHAGNTIYF.